The subject of this entry is one T cell receptor (beta chain). Germline V CDR1 and CDR2: LGHNT, FRNRAP. The CDR3 runs to 14 residues. Germline trimming cut 6 bases from V and 4 bases from J; bases unmatched to any gene: 8. This specimen comes from a study of blood T cell repertoires in COVID-19. Study overall: PBMCs, B-cell-depleted T cells, or T cells provided the cDNA or gDNA that made up the material.

Seattle patients were enrolled while actively infected and followed longitudinally. As handled by the study authors: For nucleated cells, counts were estimated from reference gene primer amplification. Using immunoSEQ multiplex PCR, the repertoire was profiled, and TCRdb retains in-frame clones only, with some absent. The V and J calls and the clone size are those of that table, but D and trimming were determined from the DNA. This sample has roughly 87,000 clones, with 70% to 85% found just once. Sequences were obtained from peripheral blood. The gene calls are TRBV12-5 and TRBJ1-2, with 7 bases fitting TRBD1. The receptor's source is an elderly woman with COVID-19, enrolled during active disease. The CDR3 DNA is TGTGCTAGTGGACAGGACAGGCCCCCCTATGGCTACACCTTC. This translates into CASGQDRPPYGYTF. Filled out from reference TRBV12-5 and TRBJ1-2, the complete variable domain reads DARVTQTPRHKVTEMGQEVTMRCQPILGHNTVFWYRQTMMQGLELLAYFRNRAPLDDSGMPKDRFSAEMPDATLATLKIQPSEPRDSAVYFCASGQDRPPYGYTFGSGTRLTVV.